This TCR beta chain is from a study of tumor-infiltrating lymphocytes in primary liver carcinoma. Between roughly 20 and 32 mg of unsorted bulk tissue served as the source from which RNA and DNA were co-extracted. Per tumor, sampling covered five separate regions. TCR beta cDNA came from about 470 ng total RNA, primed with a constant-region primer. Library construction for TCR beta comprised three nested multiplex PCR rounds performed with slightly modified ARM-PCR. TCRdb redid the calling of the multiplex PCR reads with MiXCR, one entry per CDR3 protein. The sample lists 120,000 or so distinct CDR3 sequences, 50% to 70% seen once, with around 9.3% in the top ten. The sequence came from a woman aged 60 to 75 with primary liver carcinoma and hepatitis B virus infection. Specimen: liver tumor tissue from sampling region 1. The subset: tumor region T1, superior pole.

The DNA for the CDR3 is TGTGCCATCAGGGGACAGGGGAATTCACCCCTCCACTTT. It yields the protein CAIRGQGNSPLHF. The chain combines TRBV6-5 with TRBJ1-6; 10 positions match TRBD1. The CDR3 sequence is 13 residues long. The J segment lost 7 bases and the V segment lost 10 bases, leaving 4 bases of the junction unmatched. CDR1 is MNHEY and CDR2 is SVGAGI in the germline V gene.